This TCR beta chain was retrieved from a study of cytomegalovirus exposure and HLA in healthy donors. General study points: High sensitivity and specificity were reportedly achieved when the classifier diagnosed cytomegalovirus status. Presence/absence analyses rested on an assumption that sequencing depth was roughly uniform across donors. Later work found most CMV-associated TCR beta chains apparently HLA-restricted. The study put under 200 TCR beta chains on its list as cytomegalovirus-associated.

Notes on this clone: Its antigen remains unknown.

The junction had 4 bases not matched to a gene; V was cut back by 1 base and J by 10 bases. The germline V gene encodes CDR1 SGHNT and CDR2 YENEEA. The CDR3 contains 14 residues. Primers for the PCR totalled 60 Vbeta and 13 Jbeta. Produced via immunoSEQ multiplex PCR; TCRdb's table is partial and in-frame only. The sample has roughly 60,000 clones. The sequencing sample was made of PBMCs. The clonotype was recovered from a woman aged 18-35 years in good health and CMV-seronegative. The chain recombines TRBV11-3 with TRBJ1-6, with 7 bases lining up with TRBD1. DNA for the CDR3: TGTGCCAGCAGCTTAGGACAGGGTCGCTCACCCCTCCACTTT. This encodes CASSLGQGRSPLHF.